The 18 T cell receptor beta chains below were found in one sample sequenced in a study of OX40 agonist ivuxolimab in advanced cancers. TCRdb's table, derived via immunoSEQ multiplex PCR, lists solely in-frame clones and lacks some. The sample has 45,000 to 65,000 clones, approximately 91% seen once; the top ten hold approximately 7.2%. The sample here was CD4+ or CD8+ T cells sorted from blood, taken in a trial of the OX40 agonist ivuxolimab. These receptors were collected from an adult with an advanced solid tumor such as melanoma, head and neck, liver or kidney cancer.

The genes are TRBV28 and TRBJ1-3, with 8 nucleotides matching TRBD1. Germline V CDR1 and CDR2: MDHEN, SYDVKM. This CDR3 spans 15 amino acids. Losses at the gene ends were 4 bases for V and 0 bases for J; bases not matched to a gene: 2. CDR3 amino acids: CASSWDRNSGNTIYF. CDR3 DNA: TGTGCCAGCAGTTGGGACAGGAACTCTGGAAACACCATATATTTT.

This chain's CDR3 is CASSAAWAGGNTIYF. The CDR3 coding sequence is TGTGCCAGCAGCGCAGCGTGGGCGGGTGGAAACACCATATATTTT. The rearrangement joins TRBV28 to TRBJ1-3; D is undetermined. The V gene's germline CDR1 is MDHEN and CDR2 SYDVKM. V was cut by 6 bases and J by 3 bases, with 15 bases left in between. This CDR3 region has 15 residues.

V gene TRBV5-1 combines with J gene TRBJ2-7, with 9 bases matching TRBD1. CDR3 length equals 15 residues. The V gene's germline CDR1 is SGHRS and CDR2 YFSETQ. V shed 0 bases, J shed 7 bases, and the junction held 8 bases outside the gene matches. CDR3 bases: TGCGCCAGCAGCTTGGATCGACAGGGGGTAGGGGAGCAGTACTTC. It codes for CASSLDRQGVGEQYF.

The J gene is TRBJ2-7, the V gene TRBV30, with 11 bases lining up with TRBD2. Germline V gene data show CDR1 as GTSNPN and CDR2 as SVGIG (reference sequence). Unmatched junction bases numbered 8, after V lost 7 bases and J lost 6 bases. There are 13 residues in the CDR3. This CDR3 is CASYPGTSGEQYF. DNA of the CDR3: TGTGCCTCTTACCCCGGGACTAGCGGCGAGCAGTACTTC.

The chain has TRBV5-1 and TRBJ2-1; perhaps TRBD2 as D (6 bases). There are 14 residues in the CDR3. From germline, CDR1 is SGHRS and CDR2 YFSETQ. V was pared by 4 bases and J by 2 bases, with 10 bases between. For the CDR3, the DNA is TGCGCCAGCAGCCAAGGAGGGGCCTACAATGAGCAGTTCTTC. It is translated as CASSQGGAYNEQFF.

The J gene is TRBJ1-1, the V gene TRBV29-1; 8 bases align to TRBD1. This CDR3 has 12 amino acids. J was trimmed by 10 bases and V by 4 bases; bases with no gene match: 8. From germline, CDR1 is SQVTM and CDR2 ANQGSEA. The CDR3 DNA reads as TGCAGCGTTGCGACAGGGGCTAGAGGAGCTTTCTTT. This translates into CSVATGARGAFF.

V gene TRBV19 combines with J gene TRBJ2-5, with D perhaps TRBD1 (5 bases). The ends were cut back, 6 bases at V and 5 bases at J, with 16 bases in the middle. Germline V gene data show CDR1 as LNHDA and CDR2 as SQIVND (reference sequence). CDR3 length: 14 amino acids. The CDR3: CASRPSWGVETQYF. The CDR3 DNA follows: TGTGCCAGTAGACCCTCGTGGGGCGTGGAGACCCAGTACTTC.

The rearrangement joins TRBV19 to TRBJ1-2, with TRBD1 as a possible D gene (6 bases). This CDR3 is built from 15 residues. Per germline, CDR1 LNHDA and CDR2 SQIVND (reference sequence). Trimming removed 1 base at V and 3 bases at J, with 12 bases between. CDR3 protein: CASSIGGSGDYGYTF. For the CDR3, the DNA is TGTGCCAGTAGTATAGGGGGCTCAGGGGACTATGGCTACACCTTC.

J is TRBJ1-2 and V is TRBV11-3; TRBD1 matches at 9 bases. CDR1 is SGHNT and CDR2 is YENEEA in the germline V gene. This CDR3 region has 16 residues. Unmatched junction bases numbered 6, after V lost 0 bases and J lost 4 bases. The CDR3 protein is CASSLEKDRGGYGYTF. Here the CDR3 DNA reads TGTGCCAGCAGCTTAGAAAAGGACAGGGGAGGCTATGGCTACACCTTC.

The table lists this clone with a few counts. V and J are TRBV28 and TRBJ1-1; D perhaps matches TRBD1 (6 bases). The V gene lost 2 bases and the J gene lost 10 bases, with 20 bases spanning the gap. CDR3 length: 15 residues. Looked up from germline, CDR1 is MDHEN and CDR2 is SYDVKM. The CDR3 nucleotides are TGTGCCAGCAGTTTAATGCCAGGCTACCAGGGGAGAGCTTTCTTT. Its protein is CASSLMPGYQGRAFF.

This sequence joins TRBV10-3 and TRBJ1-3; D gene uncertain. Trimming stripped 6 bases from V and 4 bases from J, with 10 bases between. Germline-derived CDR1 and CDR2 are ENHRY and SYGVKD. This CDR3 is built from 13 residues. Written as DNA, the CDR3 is TGTGCCATCAGCCATCGGCCGGGAAACACCATATATTTT. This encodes CAISHRPGNTIYF.

CDR3 sequence (DNA): TGTGCCAGCAGCTTGGAGGGGGGAAAGACCTACGAGCAGTACTTC. Amino acids: CASSLEGGKTYEQYF. The genes are TRBV5-5 and TRBJ2-7, with D perhaps given as TRBD1 or TRBD2 (6 bases each). V lost 0 bases, J lost 2 bases, and 12 bases lay in between. Germline values: CDR1 SGHKS, CDR2 YYEKEE (reference sequence). The CDR3 consists of 15 residues. Supplemented by reference TRBV5-5 and TRBJ2-7, the full variable domain reads DAGVTQSPTHLIKTRGQQVTLRCSPISGHKSVSWYQQVLGQGPQFIFQYYEKEERGRGNFPDRFSARQFPNYSSELNVNALLLGDSALYLCASSLEGGKTYEQYFGPGTRLTVT.

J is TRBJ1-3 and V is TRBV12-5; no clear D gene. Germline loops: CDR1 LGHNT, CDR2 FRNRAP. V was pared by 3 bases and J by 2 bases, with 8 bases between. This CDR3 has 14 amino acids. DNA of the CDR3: TGTGCTAGTGGTTTCCCGAGACCTGGAAACACCATATATTTT. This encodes CASGFPRPGNTIYF. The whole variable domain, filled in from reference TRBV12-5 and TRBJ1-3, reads DARVTQTPRHKVTEMGQEVTMRCQPILGHNTVFWYRQTMMQGLELLAYFRNRAPLDDSGMPKDRFSAEMPDATLATLKIQPSEPRDSAVYFCASGFPRPGNTIYFGEGSWLTVV.

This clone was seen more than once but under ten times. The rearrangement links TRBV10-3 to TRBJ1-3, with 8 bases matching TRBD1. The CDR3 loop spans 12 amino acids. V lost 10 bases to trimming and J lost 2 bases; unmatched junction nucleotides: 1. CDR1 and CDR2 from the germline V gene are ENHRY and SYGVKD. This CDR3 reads CATTGAGNTIYF. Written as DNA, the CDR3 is TGTGCCACGACAGGGGCTGGAAACACCATATATTTT.

CDR3 amino acids: CASSTGLAGASNEQFF. The DNA for the CDR3 is TGTGCCAGCAGCACGGGACTAGCGGGAGCGTCCAATGAGCAGTTCTTC. The chain has TRBV9 and TRBJ2-1; 14 positions agree with TRBD2. This CDR3 comprises 16 residues. After removal of 4 bases from V and 6 bases from J, the junction contained 6 bases not matched to a gene. Germline loops: CDR1 SGDLS, CDR2 YYNGEE.

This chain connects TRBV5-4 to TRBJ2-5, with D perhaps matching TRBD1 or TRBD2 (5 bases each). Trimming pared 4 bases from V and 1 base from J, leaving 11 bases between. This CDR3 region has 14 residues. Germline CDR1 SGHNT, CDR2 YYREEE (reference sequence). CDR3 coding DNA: TGTGCCAGCAGCAGGGACGGCCTCCAAGAGACCCAGTACTTC. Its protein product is CASSRDGLQETQYF. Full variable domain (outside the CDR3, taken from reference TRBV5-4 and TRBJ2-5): ETGVTQSPTHLIKTRGQQVTLRCSSQSGHNTVSWYQQALGQGPQFIFQYYREEENGRGNFPPRFSGLQFPNYSSELNVNALELDDSALYLCASSRDGLQETQYFGPGTRLLVL.

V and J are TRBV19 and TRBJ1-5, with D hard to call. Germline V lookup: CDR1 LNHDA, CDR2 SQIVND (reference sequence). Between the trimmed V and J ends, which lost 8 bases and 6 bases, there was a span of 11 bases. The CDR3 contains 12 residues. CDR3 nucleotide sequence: TGTGCCAGTCGGTCTGGGGTTCAGCCCCAGCATTTT. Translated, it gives CASRSGVQPQHF. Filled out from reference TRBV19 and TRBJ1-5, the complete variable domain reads DGGITQSPKYLFRKEGQNVTLSCEQNLNHDAMYWYRQDPGQGLRLIYYSQIVNDFQKGDIAEGYSVSREKKESFPLTVTSAQKNPTAFYLCASRSGVQPQHFGDGTRLSIL.

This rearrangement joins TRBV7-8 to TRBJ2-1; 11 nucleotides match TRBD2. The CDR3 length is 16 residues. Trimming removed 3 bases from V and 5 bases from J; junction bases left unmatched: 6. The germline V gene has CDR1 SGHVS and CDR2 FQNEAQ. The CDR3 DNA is TGTGCCAGCAGCTTCTCTGGGACTAGCGGAAACAATGAGCAGTTCTTC. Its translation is CASSFSGTSGNNEQFF.